Below, one T cell receptor beta chain is given with its context. Its antigen remains unidentified. This sample is drawn from a study of T cells in localized non-small cell lung cancer. General study findings and limits: Across samples, adjacent lung featured a median around 57 of the top 100 tumor clones. Clonality of T cells reached its maximum in uninvolved adjacent lung, surpassing tumor. Heterogeneity remains possible because sequencing was limited to only one tumor region.

Clones were read by immunoSEQ multiplex PCR, and TCRdb kept only the in-frame ones, dropping some. Of approximately 4,700 clones listed, around 30% were seen once; the top ten hold 6.5% to 9%. The germline V and J ends were trimmed by 3 bases and 2 bases, with 19 bases remaining between them. Germline assignment: CDR1 SGHNT and CDR2 YENEEA. The CDR3 is 17 residues long. The TCR originated in a male donor older than 55 with stage I lung adenocarcinoma. The sequencing here drew on lung tumor tissue, taken before any cancer treatment. The rearrangement uses TRBV11-3 and TRBJ1-2, with a possible D match to TRBD1 (6 bases). The CDR3 DNA follows: TGTGCCAGCAGCTTGTTCGGCTCTTTGGACAGAAACTATGGCTACACCTTC. This sequence encodes CASSLFGSLDRNYGYTF.